The rows below give T cell receptor beta chains drawn from one sample of a study of T cells in Graves' hyperthyroidism and ophthalmopathy. From the multiplex PCR reads, TCRdb called clonotypes with MiXCR, one entry per CDR3 protein. The sample lists approximately 620,000 distinct CDR3 sequences, approximately 15% seen once, with roughly 3% in the top ten. Sequenced sample: blood. The receptors derive from a woman in her thirties or forties with Graves' ophthalmopathy. CDR3s include the opening cysteine and the closing phenylalanine or tryptophan. D genes are given only for firm matches. Rows may omit the clone size; those that give it use once, few, many or a size class.

TRBJ1-2 | . | few | TRBV28 | CASSLISDGGYGYTF | TGTGCCAGCAGTTTAATTAGCGACGGAGGCTATGGCTACACCTTC
TRBJ1-1 | TRBD1 | many | TRBV3-1 | CASSLPGQGLAEAFF | TGTGCCAGCAGCCTACCGGGACAGGGTTTGGCTGAAGCTTTCTTT
TRBJ2-7 | . | . | TRBV29-1 | CSVVMGAGEQYF | TGCAGCGTTGTAATGGGGGCAGGCGAGCAGTACTTC
TRBJ1-6 | TRBD1 | few | TRBV6-5 | CASSSVLTGDSPLHF | TGTGCCAGCAGTTCCGTTCTAACAGGGGATTCACCCCTCCACTTT
TRBJ1-6 | . | . | TRBV7-2 | CASSGYRDSSSPLHF | TGTGCCAGCAGCGGATACAGGGATTCAAGTTCACCCCTCCACTTT
TRBJ2-3 | . | . | TRBV24-1 | CATSGGGVSNTDTQYF | TGTGCCACCAGTGGCGGTGGGGTGAGCAACACAGATACGCAGTATTTT
TRBJ2-1 | TRBD2 | many | TRBV7-9 | CASSPPTSGDHNEQFF | TGTGCCAGCAGCCCCCCAACTAGCGGGGACCACAATGAGCAGTTCTTC
TRBJ2-2 | . | many | TRBV7-3 | CASSSSGVNTGELFF | TGTGCCAGCTCTTCCAGTGGAGTTAACACCGGGGAGCTGTTTTTT
TRBJ1-2 | . | . | TRBV5-4 | CASSPHTGLRNGYTF | TGTGCCAGCAGCCCGCATACAGGGTTAAGGAATGGCTACACCTTC
TRBJ2-7 | TRBD1 | many | TRBV12-5 | CASGAGTGTYEQYF | TGTGCTAGTGGTGCCGGGACAGGGACCTACGAGCAGTACTTC
TRBJ2-1 | . | . | TRBV15 | CATSRAGKGDEQFF | TGTGCCACCAGCAGAGCGGGGAAAGGGGATGAGCAGTTCTTC
TRBJ2-3 | TRBD2 | many | TRBV11-2 | CASSPTSGGPTDTQYF | TGTGCCAGCAGCCCTACTAGCGGGGGGCCCACAGATACGCAGTATTTT
TRBJ1-6 | TRBD1 | many | TRBV6-1 | CASSAGQGDSPLHF | TGTGCCAGCAGTGCCGGACAGGGAGATTCACCCCTCCACTTT
TRBJ2-1 | TRBD2 | few | TRBV20-1 | CSARDTGLAREQFF | TGCAGTGCTAGAGATACCGGACTAGCCCGCGAGCAGTTCTTC
TRBJ2-7 | . | many | TRBV2 | CASTRDQSYEQYF | TGTGCCAGCACCCGGGACCAATCCTACGAGCAGTACTTC
TRBJ1-2 | . | few | TRBV7-9 | CASSPGTNNYGYTF | TGTGCCAGCAGCCCCGGGACTAATAACTATGGCTACACCTTC
TRBJ2-6 | . | . | TRBV3-1 | CASSLRGGANVLTF | TGTGCCAGCAGCCTCCGGGGAGGGGCCAACGTCCTGACTTTC
TRBJ2-1 | TRBD1 | many | TRBV28 | CASSAGTGTVYGGYNEQFF | TGTGCCAGCAGTGCCGGGACAGGGACAGTTTACGGGGGTTACAATGAGCAGTTCTTC
TRBJ2-5 | . | many | TRBV7-3 | CASSLTRETAQYF | TGTGCCAGCAGCTTAACGCGGGAAACGGCCCAGTACTTC
TRBJ1-4 | . | few | TRBV4-1 | CASSQDGDEAEKLFF | TGCGCCAGCAGCCAAGATGGCGATGAAGCGGAAAAACTGTTTTTT
TRBJ2-7 | TRBD1 | few | TRBV28 | CASILQGGSYEQYF | TGTGCCAGCATCCTACAGGGGGGATCCTACGAGCAGTACTTC
TRBJ1-4 | . | few | TRBV7-9 | CASGLREKLFF | TGTGCCAGCGGACTCCGGGAAAAACTGTTTTTT
TRBJ2-7 | TRBD2 | many | TRBV2 | CASSDPTRGGSSGTYEQYF | TGTGCCAGCAGTGACCCTACACGGGGCGGTTCTAGCGGGACCTACGAGCAGTACTTC
TRBJ2-5 | TRBD1 | many | TRBV2 | CASSDRGLETQYF | TGTGCCAGCAGTGACAGGGGGCTGGAGACCCAGTACTTC
TRBJ2-2 | . | . | TRBV7-3 | CASSLGQGRKTGELFF | TGTGCCAGCAGCTTGGGGCAGGGGAGAAAAACCGGGGAGCTGTTTTTT
TRBJ2-1 | TRBD2 | many | TRBV5-1 | CASSLLAGGPNEQFF | TGTGCCAGCAGTTTACTAGCGGGAGGGCCAAATGAGCAGTTCTTC
TRBJ2-3 | TRBD2 | . | TRBV6-1 | CASSFTLAGGPDTQYF | TGTGCCAGCAGTTTCACCTTAGCGGGAGGGCCAGATACGCAGTATTTT
TRBJ1-2 | TRBD1 | many | TRBV28 | CASSLGTGAVANYGYTF | TGTGCCAGCAGTTTAGGGACAGGGGCAGTAGCTAACTATGGCTACACCTTC
TRBJ2-7 | TRBD2 | many | TRBV11-2 | CASSFFGRNYEQYF | TGTGCCAGCAGCTTCTTCGGGAGGAACTACGAGCAGTACTTC
TRBJ2-5 | . | many | TRBV7-8 | CASSPLTGTAAYF | TGTGCCAGCAGCCCCCTTACTGGAACCGCGGCGTACTTC
TRBJ1-1 | . | many | TRBV6-1 | CASRRSEAFF | TGTGCCAGCAGACGTTCTGAAGCTTTCTTT
TRBJ1-1 | . | many | TRBV28 | CASSSLGGLQNTEAFF | TGTGCCAGCAGTTCTCTCGGGGGACTACAGAACACTGAAGCTTTCTTT
TRBJ1-6 | . | once | TRBV25-1 | CASSGGNLGPLHF | TGTGCCAGCAGTGGCGGGAATCTGGGTCCCCTCCACTTT
TRBJ1-2 | . | many | TRBV11-2 | CASSLDLTDYGYTF | TGTGCCAGCAGCTTAGATCTGACGGACTATGGCTACACCTTC
TRBJ2-2 | . | . | TRBV27 | CASSFLAGELFF | TGTGCCAGCAGTTTCCTAGCCGGGGAGCTGTTTTTT
TRBJ2-1 | TRBD2 | . | TRBV24-1 | CATSDKAGGSYNEQFF | TGTGCCACCAGTGATAAAGCGGGAGGGTCCTACAATGAGCAGTTCTTC
TRBJ2-5 | . | few | TRBV2 | CASNLRRGAEETQYF | TGTGCCAGCAATCTAAGACGTGGGGCCGAAGAGACCCAGTACTTC
TRBJ2-2 | . | few | TRBV7-3 | CASSTDPSNTGELFF | TGTGCCAGCAGCACCGACCCCTCGAACACCGGGGAGCTGTTTTTT